The rows below give T cell receptor beta chains drawn from one sample of a study of T-cell reconstitution after alpha-beta-depleted transplantation in children. TCRdb re-analysed the PCR reads in MiXCR, keeping a single row per CDR3 protein. The data contain 60,000 to 85,000 distinct CDR3 sequences, less than 20% of them seen just once; the ten biggest clones take up less than 60%. The sample consisted of PBMCs, mostly from graft donor cells, taken 360 days after TCRalphabeta/CD19-depleted stem cell transplant. The receptors shown here come from a male patient between 2 and 10 years old who had a stem cell transplant for acute lymphoblastic leukemia, so the T cells may come from the graft donor. CDR3s include the opening cysteine and the closing phenylalanine or tryptophan. Each record gives: CDR3 length, D gene, clone size, V gene, J gene, CDR3 protein, CDR3 DNA. The D gene is left open where the match is weak. Rows may omit the clone size; those that give it use once, few, many or a size class.

16	NA	NA	TRBV7-9	TRBJ1-4	CASSSRRIRVNEKLFF	TGTGCCAGCAGCTCTAGACGGATCAGGGTTAATGAAAAACTGTTTTTT
18	TRBD2	once	TRBV12-3/TRBV12-4	TRBJ2-3	CASSLSGTSLYSTDTQYF	TGTGCCAGCAGTTTGAGTGGGACTAGCCTCTATAGCACAGATACGCAGTATTTT
14	NA	many	TRBV9	TRBJ2-1	CASNLGRGYNEQFF	TGTGCCAGCAATCTGGGACGGGGGTACAATGAGCAGTTCTTC
14	TRBD1	few	TRBV5-6	TRBJ2-5	CASSIRQGQETQYF	TGTGCCAGCAGCATCAGACAGGGTCAAGAGACCCAGTACTTC
12	NA	NA	TRBV28	TRBJ1-5	CASSLLSLPQHF	TGTGCCAGCAGTTTACTGTCACTCCCCCAGCATTTT
11	NA	NA	TRBV27	TRBJ2-3	CASRQLGTQYF	TGTGCCAGCAGACAACTTGGTACGCAGTATTTT
13	NA	few	TRBV5-1	TRBJ2-4	CASSAGTVNIQYF	TGCGCCAGCAGCGCCGGGACCGTTAACATTCAGTACTTC
19	TRBD1	many	TRBV6-5	TRBJ2-4	CASSYSPGQGAENKNIQYF	TGTGCCAGCAGTTACTCGCCGGGACAGGGGGCTGAGAACAAAAACATTCAGTACTTC
15	TRBD2	NA	TRBV18	TRBJ2-7	CASSPLASGRVEQYF	TGTGCCAGCTCACCACTCGCCAGCGGGAGGGTCGAGCAGTACTTC
15	TRBD1	few	TRBV7-9	TRBJ1-4	CASSLKGAVNEKLFF	TGTGCCAGCAGCTTGAAGGGGGCGGTTAATGAAAAACTGTTTTTT
14	NA	many	TRBV12-3/TRBV12-4	TRBJ2-7	CASKAELQSYEQYF	TGTGCCAGTAAGGCAGAACTCCAGTCCTACGAGCAGTACTTC
17	TRBD2	NA	TRBV6-5	TRBJ2-1	CASSYLRLAGGYGEQFF	TGTGCCAGCAGTTACCTCCGACTAGCGGGAGGGTATGGTGAGCAGTTCTTC
14	TRBD2	NA	TRBV20-1	TRBJ2-7	CSASFSSGSYEQYF	TGCAGTGCTAGTTTCTCTAGCGGGAGTTACGAGCAGTACTTC
14	TRBD1	NA	TRBV10-3	TRBJ1-1	CAIRPGQGETEAFF	TGTGCCATCAGGCCGGGACAGGGAGAAACTGAAGCTTTCTTT
13	NA	few	TRBV6-1	TRBJ2-1	CASSHKKNNEQFF	TGTGCCAGCAGCCACAAGAAAAACAATGAGCAGTTCTTC
16	TRBD1	NA	TRBV4-1	TRBJ2-1	CASSHVRDRGLGEQFF	TGCGCCAGCAGCCACGTCCGGGACAGGGGGCTCGGAGAGCAGTTCTTC
15	NA	few	TRBV2	TRBJ2-2	CASSEAPGRGGELFF	TGTGCCAGCAGTGAAGCGCCCGGGCGGGGCGGGGAGCTGTTTTTT
16	NA	few	TRBV28	TRBJ1-3	CASSAVGQLRGNTIYF	TGTGCCAGCAGTGCCGTGGGCCAACTTCGAGGAAACACCATATATTTT
11	NA	once	TRBV29-1	TRBJ2-7	CSVVLAYEQYF	TGCAGCGTTGTCTTGGCGTACGAGCAGTACTTC
13	TRBD1	NA	TRBV5-1	TRBJ2-2	CASSRGLEGELFF	TGCGCCAGCTCAAGGGGGCTTGAGGGGGAGCTGTTTTTT
13	NA	NA	TRBV7-8	TRBJ1-1	CASSLVIYTEAFF	TGTGCCAGCAGCTTAGTAATTTACACTGAAGCTTTCTTT
14	NA	NA	TRBV5-6	TRBJ2-7	CASSFRGRTYEQYF	TGTGCCAGCAGCTTTAGGGGACGGACCTACGAGCAGTACTTC
16	TRBD1	few	TRBV7-9	TRBJ2-7	CASSLRRQGAPYEQYF	TGTGCCAGCAGCTTAAGGAGACAGGGGGCCCCCTACGAGCAGTACTTC
17	TRBD1	few	TRBV11-3	TRBJ2-7	CASSERQGAIGHYEQYF	TGTGCCAGCAGCGAAAGACAGGGGGCGATAGGACACTACGAGCAGTACTTC
11	NA	NA	TRBV20-1	TRBJ2-3	CSATGPDTQYF	TGCAGTGCTACTGGCCCAGATACGCAGTATTTT